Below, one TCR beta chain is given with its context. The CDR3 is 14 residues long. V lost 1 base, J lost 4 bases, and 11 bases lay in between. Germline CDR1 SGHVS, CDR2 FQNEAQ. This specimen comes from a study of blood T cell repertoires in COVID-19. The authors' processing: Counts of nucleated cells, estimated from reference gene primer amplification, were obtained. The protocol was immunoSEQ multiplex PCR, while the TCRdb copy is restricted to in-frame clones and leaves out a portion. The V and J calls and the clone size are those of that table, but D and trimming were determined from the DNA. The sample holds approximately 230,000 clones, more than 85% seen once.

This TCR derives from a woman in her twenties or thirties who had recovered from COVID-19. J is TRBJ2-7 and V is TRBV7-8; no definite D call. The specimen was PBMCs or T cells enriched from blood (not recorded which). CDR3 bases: TGTGCCAGCAGCTTAGAAGGAGTCCGATACGAGCAGTACTTC. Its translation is CASSLEGVRYEQYF.